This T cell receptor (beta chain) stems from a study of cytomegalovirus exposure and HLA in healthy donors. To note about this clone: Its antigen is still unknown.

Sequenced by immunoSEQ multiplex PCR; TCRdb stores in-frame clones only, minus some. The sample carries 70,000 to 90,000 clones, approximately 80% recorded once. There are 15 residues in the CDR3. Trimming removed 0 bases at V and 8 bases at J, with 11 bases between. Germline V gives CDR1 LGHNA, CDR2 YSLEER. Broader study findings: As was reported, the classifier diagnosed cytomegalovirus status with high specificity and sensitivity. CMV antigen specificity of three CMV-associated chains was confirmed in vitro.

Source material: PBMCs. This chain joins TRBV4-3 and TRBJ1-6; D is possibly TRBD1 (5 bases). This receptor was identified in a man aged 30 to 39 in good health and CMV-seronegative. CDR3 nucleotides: TGCGCCAGCAGCCAAGAATCCGGGGGAGATTCACCCCTCCACTTT. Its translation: CASSQESGGDSPLHF.